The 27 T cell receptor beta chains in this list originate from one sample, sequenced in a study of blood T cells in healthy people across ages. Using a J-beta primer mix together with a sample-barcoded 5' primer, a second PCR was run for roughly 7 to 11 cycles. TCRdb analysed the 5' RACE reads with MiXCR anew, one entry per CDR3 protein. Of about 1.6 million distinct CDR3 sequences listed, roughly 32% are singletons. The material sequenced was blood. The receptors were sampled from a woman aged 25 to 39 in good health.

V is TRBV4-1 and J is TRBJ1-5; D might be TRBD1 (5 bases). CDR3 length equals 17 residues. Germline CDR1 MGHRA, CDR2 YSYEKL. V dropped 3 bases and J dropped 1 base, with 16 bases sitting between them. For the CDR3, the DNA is TGCGCCAGCAGCCATTCTTCGGGACTGACGAGCAATCAGCCCCAGCATTTT. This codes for CASSHSSGLTSNQPQHF.

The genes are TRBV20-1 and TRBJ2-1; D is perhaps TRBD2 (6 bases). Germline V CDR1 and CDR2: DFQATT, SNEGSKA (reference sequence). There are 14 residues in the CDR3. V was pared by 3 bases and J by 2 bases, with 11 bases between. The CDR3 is CSASGRYTYNEQFF. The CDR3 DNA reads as TGCAGTGCTAGCGGGAGATATACCTACAATGAGCAGTTCTTC.

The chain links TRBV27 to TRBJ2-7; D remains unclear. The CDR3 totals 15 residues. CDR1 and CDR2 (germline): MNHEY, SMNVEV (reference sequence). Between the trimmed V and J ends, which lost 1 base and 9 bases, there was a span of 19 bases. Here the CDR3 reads CASSLWGLMNQMQYF. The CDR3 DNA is TGTGCCAGCAGTTTATGGGGTCTCATGAACCAGATGCAGTACTTC.

The CDR3 sequence is CSVVSSYGYTF. CDR3 DNA: TGCAGCGTTGTTTCCAGCTATGGCTACACCTTC. This chain connects TRBV29-1 to TRBJ1-2; D remains ambiguous. Per germline, CDR1 SQVTM and CDR2 ANQGSEA. The CDR3 has 11 residues. V lost 4 bases and J 4 bases, leaving 7 bases between the germline ends.

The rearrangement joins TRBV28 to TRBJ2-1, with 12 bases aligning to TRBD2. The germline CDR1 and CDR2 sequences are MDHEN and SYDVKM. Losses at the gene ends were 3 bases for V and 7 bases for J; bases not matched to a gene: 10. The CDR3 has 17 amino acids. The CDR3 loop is CASSFTGLAGPRNEQFF. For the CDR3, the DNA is TGTGCCAGCAGTTTCACCGGACTAGCGGGGCCTAGGAATGAGCAGTTCTTC.

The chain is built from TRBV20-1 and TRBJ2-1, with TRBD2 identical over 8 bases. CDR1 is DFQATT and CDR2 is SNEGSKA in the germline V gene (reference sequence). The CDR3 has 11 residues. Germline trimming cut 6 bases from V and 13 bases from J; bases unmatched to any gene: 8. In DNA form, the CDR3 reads TGCAGTGCCCTCGAGCGGGAGACCCAGTTCTTC. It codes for CSALERETQFF.

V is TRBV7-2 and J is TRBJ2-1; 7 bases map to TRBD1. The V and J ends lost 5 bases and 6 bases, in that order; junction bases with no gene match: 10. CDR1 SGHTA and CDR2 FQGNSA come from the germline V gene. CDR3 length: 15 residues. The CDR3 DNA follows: TGTGCCAGCAGCCCAGAGTCGGACAGGTCCAATGAGCAGTTCTTC. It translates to CASSPESDRSNEQFF.

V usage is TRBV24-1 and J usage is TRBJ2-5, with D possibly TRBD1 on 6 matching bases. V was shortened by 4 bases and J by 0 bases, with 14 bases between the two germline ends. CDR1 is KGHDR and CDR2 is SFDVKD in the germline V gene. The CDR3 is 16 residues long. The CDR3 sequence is CATSDPRDTDQETQYF. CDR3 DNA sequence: TGTGCCACCAGTGACCCCCGGGACACTGACCAAGAGACCCAGTACTTC.

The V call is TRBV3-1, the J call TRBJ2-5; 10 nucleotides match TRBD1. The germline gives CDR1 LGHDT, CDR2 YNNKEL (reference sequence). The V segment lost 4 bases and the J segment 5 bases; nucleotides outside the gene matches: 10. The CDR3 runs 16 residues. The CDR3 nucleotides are TGTGCCAGCAGCCTTACCGGGACAGGGGCATGGGAGACCCAGTACTTC. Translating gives CASSLTGTGAWETQYF.

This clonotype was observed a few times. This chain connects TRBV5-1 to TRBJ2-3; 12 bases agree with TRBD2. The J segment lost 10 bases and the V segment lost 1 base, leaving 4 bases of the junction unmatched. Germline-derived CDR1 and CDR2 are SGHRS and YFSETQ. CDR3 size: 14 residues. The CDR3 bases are TGCGCCAGCAGCTTGAGGCCTAGCGGGGGGGCGCAGTATTTT. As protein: CASSLRPSGGAQYF.

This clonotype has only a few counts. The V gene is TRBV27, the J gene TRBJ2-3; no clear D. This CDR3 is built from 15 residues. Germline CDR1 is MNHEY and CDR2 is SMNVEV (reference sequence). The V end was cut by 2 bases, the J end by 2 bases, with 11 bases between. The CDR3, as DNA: TGTGCCAGCAGTTTAGACCCGTCCTCCACAGATACGCAGTATTTT. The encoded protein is CASSLDPSSTDTQYF.

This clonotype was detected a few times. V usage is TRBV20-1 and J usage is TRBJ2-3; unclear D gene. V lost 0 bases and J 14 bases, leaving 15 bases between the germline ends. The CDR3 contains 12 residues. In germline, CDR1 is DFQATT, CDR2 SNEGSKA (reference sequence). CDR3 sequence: CSARDVTPIMYF. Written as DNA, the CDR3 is TGCAGTGCTAGAGACGTGACGCCTATTATGTATTTT.

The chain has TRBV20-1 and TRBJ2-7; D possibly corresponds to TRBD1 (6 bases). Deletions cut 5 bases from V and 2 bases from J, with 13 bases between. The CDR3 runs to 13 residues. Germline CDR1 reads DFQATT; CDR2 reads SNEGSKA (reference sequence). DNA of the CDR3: TGCAGTGCTGAGGGGGACACCCCCTACGAGCAGTACTTC. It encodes CSAEGDTPYEQYF.

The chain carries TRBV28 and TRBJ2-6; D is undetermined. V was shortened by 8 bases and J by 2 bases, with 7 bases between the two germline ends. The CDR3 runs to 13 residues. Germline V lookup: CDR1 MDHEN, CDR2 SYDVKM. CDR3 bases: TGTGCCAGCGGATTTACTGGGGCCAACGTCCTGACTTTC. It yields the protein CASGFTGANVLTF.

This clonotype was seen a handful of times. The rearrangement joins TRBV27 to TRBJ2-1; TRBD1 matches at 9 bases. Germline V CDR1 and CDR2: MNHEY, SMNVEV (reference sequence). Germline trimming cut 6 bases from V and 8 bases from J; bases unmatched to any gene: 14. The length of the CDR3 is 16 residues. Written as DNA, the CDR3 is TGTGCCAGCAGCCACCCCATCGGGACAGGGTCGGATGAGCAGTTCTTC. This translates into CASSHPIGTGSDEQFF.

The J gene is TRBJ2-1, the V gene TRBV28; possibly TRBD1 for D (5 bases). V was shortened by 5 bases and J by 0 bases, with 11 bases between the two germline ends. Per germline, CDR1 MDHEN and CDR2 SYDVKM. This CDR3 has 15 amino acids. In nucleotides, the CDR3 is TGTGCCAGCAGTAAAGCAGGGTTCTCCTACAATGAGCAGTTCTTC. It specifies CASSKAGFSYNEQFF.

The CDR3 here is CASKEAYNEQFF. The CDR3 nucleotides are TGTGCCAGCAAGGAAGCCTACAATGAGCAGTTCTTC. This rearrangement joins TRBV6-1 to TRBJ2-1; D remains ambiguous. The germline CDR1 and CDR2 sequences are MNHNS and SASEGT. V gave up 7 bases and J gave up 2 bases, with 6 bases separating them. This CDR3 has 12 residues.

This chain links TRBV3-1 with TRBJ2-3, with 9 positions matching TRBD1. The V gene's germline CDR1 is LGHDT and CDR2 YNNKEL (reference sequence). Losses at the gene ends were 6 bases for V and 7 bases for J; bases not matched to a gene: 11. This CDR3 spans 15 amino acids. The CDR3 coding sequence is TGTGCCAGCAGACAATCGGGACAGGGTGGAAATACGCAGTATTTT. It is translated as CASRQSGQGGNTQYF.

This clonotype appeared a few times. The CDR3 bases are TGTGCCAGCAGCATAACGGCAGACTATGGCTACACCTTC. Amino acid sequence: CASSITADYGYTF. The rearrangement joins TRBV6-6 to TRBJ1-2; D gene unclear. The CDR3 runs 13 residues. Trimming left V 6 bases short and J 3 bases short, with 11 bases between. The germline V gene has CDR1 MNHNY and CDR2 SVGAGI (reference sequence).

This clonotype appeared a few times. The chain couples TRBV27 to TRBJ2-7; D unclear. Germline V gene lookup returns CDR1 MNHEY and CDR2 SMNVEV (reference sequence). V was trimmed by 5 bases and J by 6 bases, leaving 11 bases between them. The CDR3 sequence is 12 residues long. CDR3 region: CASSPITGEQYF. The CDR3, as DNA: TGTGCCAGCAGTCCGATCACGGGCGAGCAGTACTTC.

In nucleotides, the CDR3 is TGTGCCAGCAGCTTCCTACAGAATACAGAAAAACTGTTTTTT. This codes for CASSFLQNTEKLFF. V gene TRBV7-9 combines with J gene TRBJ1-4, with no clear D. Germline CDR1 is SEHNR and CDR2 is FQNEAQ (reference sequence). This CDR3 contains 14 residues. Trimming stripped 3 bases from V and 8 bases from J, with 13 bases between.

DNA for the CDR3: TGTGCCAGCAGCTTAGCGGCTAGCGGGAAGACCCAGTACTTC. It is translated as CASSLAASGKTQYF. This rearrangement joins TRBV7-2 to TRBJ2-7; 9 positions match TRBD2. The DNA end is more similar to TRBJ2-5, so the J call may be wrong. CDR1 SGHTA and CDR2 FQGNSA come from the germline V gene. The CDR3 length is 14 residues.

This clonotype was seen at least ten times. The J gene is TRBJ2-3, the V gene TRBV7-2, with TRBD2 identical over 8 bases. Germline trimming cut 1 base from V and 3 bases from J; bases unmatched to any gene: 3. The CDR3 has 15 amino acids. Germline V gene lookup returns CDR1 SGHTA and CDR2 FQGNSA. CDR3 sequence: CASSLDGGATDTQYF. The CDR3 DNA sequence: TGTGCCAGCAGCTTAGACGGGGGGGCTACAGATACGCAGTATTTT.

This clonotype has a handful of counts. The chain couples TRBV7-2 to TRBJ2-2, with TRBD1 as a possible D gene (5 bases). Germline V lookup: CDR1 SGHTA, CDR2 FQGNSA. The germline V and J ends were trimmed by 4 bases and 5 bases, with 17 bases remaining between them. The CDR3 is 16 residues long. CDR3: CASSYGLGPRTGELFF. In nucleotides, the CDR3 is TGTGCCAGCAGCTACGGGCTGGGGCCGAGGACCGGGGAGCTGTTTTTT.

For the CDR3, the DNA is TGCGCCAGCAGCCGTAAGACTAGCGGGAACACAGATACGCAGTATTTT. The encoded protein is CASSRKTSGNTDTQYF. V gene TRBV5-1 combines with J gene TRBJ2-3, with 11 positions matching TRBD2. The V segment lost 4 bases and the J segment 2 bases; nucleotides outside the gene matches: 6. Germline CDR1 is SGHRS and CDR2 is YFSETQ. The CDR3 runs to 16 residues.

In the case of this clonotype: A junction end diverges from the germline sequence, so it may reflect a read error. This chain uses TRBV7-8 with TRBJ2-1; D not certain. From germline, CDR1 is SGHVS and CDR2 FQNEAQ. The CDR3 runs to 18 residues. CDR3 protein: CASSLAQVTPRSYNERFF. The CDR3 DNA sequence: TGTGCCAGCAGCTTAGCGCAGGTGACTCCGCGCTCCTACAACGAGCGGTTCTTC. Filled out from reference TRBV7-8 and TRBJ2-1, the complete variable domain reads GAGVSQSPRYKVAKRGQDVALRCDPISGHVSLFWYQQALGQGPEFLTYFQNEAQLDKSGLPSDRFFAERPEGSVSTLKIQRTQQEDSAVYLCASSLAQVTPRSYNERFFGPGTRLTVL.

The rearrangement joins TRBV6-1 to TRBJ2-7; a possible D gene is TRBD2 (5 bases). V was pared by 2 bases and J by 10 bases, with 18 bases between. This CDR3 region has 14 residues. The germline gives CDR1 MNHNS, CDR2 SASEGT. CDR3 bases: TGTGCCAGCAGTGAACGGGGTAGCATGGAGGCCCAGTACTTC. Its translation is CASSERGSMEAQYF.